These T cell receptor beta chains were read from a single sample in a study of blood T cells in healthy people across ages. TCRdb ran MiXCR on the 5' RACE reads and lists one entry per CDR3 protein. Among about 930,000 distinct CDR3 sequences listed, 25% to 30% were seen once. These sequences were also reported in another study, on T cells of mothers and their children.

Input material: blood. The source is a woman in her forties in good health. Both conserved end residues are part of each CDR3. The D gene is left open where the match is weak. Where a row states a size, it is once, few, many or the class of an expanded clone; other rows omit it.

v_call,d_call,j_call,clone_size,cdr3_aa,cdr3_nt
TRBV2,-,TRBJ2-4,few,CASSENIQYF,TGTGCCAGCAGTGAAAACATTCAGTACTTC
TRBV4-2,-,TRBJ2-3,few,CASSQDLEGSDTQYF,TGTGCCAGCAGCCAAGATCTCGAGGGATCGGATACGCAGTATTTT
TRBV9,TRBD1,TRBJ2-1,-,CASSAPGQAKFPSYNEQFF,TGTGCCAGCAGCGCTCCGGGACAGGCAAAATTTCCTTCCTACAATGAGCAGTTCTTC
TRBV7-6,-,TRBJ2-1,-,CASSPLFPQKFSYNEQFF,TGTGCCAGCAGCCCCCTCTTCCCTCAGAAGTTCTCCTACAATGAGCAGTTCTTC
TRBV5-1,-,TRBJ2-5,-,CASSWATREETQYF,TGCGCCAGCAGCTGGGCCACGAGGGAGGAGACCCAGTACTTC
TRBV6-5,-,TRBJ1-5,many,CASSLSQGYQPQHF,TGTGCCAGCAGTTTGAGTCAGGGGTATCAGCCCCAGCATTTT
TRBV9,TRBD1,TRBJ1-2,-,CASSTGQGDYGYTF,TGTGCCAGCAGCACTGGACAGGGCGACTATGGCTACACCTTC
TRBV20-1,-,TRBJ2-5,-,CSARDRAGHEETQYF,TGCAGTGCTAGAGATCGGGCAGGTCATGAAGAGACCCAGTACTTC
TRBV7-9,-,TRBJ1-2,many,CASTPVGVVYGYTF,TGTGCCAGCACCCCCGTAGGAGTTGTATATGGCTACACCTTC
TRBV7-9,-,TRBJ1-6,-,CASSVGNVGNSPLHF,TGTGCCAGCAGCGTCGGGAACGTTGGTAATTCACCCCTCCACTTT
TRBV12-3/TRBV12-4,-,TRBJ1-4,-,CASSFLGRDNEKLFF,TGTGCCAGCAGTTTCTTGGGCAGGGATAATGAAAAACTGTTTTTT
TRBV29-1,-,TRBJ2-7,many,CSVGDKYEQYF,TGCAGCGTTGGGGACAAATACGAGCAGTACTTC
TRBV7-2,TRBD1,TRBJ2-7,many,CASSRQDRAHEQYF,TGTGCCAGCAGCCGACAGGACAGGGCCCACGAGCAGTACTTC
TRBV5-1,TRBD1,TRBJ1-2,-,CASSSKNRGGNGYTF,TGCGCCAGCAGCTCCAAAAACAGGGGCGGCAATGGCTACACCTTC
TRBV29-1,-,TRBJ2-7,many,CSVNSGTSYEQYF,TGCAGCGTTAACAGCGGCACCTCCTACGAGCAGTACTTC
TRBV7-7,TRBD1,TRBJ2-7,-,CASSLGQAHLGYGQYF,TGTGCTAGCAGCTTAGGACAGGCTCATCTTGGCTACGGGCAGTACTTC
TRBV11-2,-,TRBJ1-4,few,CASGLVVSGAEKLFF,TGTGCCAGCGGCTTAGTAGTCAGCGGTGCTGAAAAACTGTTTTTT
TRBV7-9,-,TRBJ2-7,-,CASTNPRLGRGEQYF,TGTGCCAGCACCAATCCTCGCCTGGGAAGGGGCGAGCAGTACTTC
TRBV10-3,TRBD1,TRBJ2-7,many,CAISEGQGFDEQYF,TGTGCCATCAGTGAAGGACAGGGGTTTGACGAGCAGTACTTC
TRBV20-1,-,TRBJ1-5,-,CSTRDRRDQPQHF,TGCAGTACTAGAGATCGGAGGGATCAGCCCCAGCATTTT
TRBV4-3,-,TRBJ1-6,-,CASSRREGGFYNSPLHF,TGCGCCAGCAGCCGTCGTGAAGGGGGATTCTATAATTCACCCCTCCACTTT
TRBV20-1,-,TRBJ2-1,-,CSAPYPGGLYNEQFF,TGCAGTGCCCCCTATCCCGGGGGCCTTTACAATGAGCAGTTCTTC
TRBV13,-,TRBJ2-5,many,CASSLLPQETQYF,TGTGCCAGCAGCTTACTCCCACAAGAGACCCAGTACTTC
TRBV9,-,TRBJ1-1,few,CASSVQPINTEAFF,TGTGCCAGCAGCGTGCAGCCGATTAACACTGAAGCTTTCTTT
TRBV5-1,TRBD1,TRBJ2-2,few,CASSLVSGTVNTGELFF,TGCGCCAGCAGCTTAGTATCCGGGACAGTGAACACCGGGGAGCTGTTTTTT
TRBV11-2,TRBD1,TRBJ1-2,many,CASSLGQGIIGYTF,TGTGCCAGCAGCTTGGGACAGGGAATTATAGGCTACACCTTC
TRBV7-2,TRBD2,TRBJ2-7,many,CASSLEASGTYEQYF,TGTGCCAGCAGCTTAGAGGCTAGCGGGACCTACGAGCAGTACTTC
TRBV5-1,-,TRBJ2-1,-,CASSLERGAAYNEQFF,TGCGCCAGCAGCTTGGAACGGGGGGCCGCCTACAATGAGCAGTTCTTC
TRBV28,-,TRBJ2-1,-,CASSLKGGSAKQFF,TGTGCCAGCAGTTTGAAAGGGGGATCGGCTAAGCAGTTCTTC
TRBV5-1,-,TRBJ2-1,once,CASSLRTIGGYEQFF,TGCGCCAGCAGCCTCCGGACCATCGGAGGGTATGAGCAGTTCTTC
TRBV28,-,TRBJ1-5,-,CASSDSSNQPQHF,TGTGCCAGCTCTGATAGTAGCAATCAGCCCCAGCATTTT
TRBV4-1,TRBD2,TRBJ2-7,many,CASSLGTSTANEQYF,TGCGCCAGCAGCCTTGGGACTAGCACAGCCAACGAGCAGTACTTC
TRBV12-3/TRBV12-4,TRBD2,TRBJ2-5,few,CASSFSGGGSNQETQYF,TGTGCCAGCAGTTTCTCTGGCGGGGGGTCCAACCAAGAGACCCAGTACTTC
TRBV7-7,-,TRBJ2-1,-,CASSLRLNDNEQFF,TGTGCTAGCAGCTTAAGACTGAATGACAATGAGCAGTTCTTC
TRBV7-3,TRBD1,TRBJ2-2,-,CASSLTGGHTGELFF,TGTGCCAGCAGCTTGACAGGGGGTCACACCGGGGAGCTGTTTTTT
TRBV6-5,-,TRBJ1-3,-,CASRQADTIYF,TGTGCCAGCAGACAAGCGGACACCATATATTTT
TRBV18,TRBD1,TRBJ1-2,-,CASSPRGQVNYGYAF,TGTGCCAGCTCACCGCGAGGACAGGTGAACTATGGCTACGCCTTC
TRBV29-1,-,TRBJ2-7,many,CSVAAGSYEQYF,TGCAGCGTTGCGGCCGGCTCCTACGAGCAGTACTTC
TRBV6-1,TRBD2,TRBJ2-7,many,CASSELVTSGLYEQYF,TGTGCCAGCAGTGAATTAGTGACTAGCGGTTTATACGAGCAGTACTTC
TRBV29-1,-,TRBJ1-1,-,CSVDSVGGSEAFF,TGCAGCGTTGACTCAGTGGGGGGAAGTGAAGCTTTCTTT
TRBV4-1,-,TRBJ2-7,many,CASSQAFGSSYEQYF,TGCGCCAGCAGCCAAGCGTTTGGAAGCTCCTACGAGCAGTACTTC
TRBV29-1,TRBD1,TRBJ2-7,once,CSAAGQGAGAQYF,TGCAGCGCGGCGGGACAGGGGGCGGGTGCGCAGTACTTC
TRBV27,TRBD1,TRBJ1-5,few,CASSFGQGAKNQPQHF,TGTGCCAGCAGTTTCGGGCAGGGGGCGAAGAATCAGCCCCAGCATTTT
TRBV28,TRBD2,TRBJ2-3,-,CASSRGERPPTQYF,TGTGCCAGCAGTCGGGGGGAACGCCCCCCTACGCAGTATTTT
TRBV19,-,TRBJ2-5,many,CASSIGRLGQETQYF,TGTGCCAGTAGTATAGGGCGTTTAGGCCAAGAGACCCAGTACTTC
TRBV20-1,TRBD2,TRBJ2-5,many,CSASAGGQETQYF,TGCAGTGCTAGCGCGGGGGGACAAGAGACCCAGTACTTC
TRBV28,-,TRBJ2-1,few,CTTTPVSYNEQFF,TGTACCACAACACCGGTCTCCTACAATGAGCAGTTCTTC
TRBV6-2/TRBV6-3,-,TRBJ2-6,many,CASSYSLRGSGANVLTF,TGTGCCAGCAGTTACTCCTTAAGGGGTTCTGGGGCCAACGTCCTGACTTTC
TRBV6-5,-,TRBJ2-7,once,CASSYLLAGLREQYF,TGTGCCAGCAGTTACTTGCTAGCAGGACTACGAGAGCAGTACTTC
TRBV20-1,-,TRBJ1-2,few,CSAREGRTANYGYTF,TGCAGTGCTAGAGAGGGCCGGACCGCTAACTATGGCTACACCTTC
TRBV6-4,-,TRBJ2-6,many,CASSDSGGSGANVLTF,TGTGCCAGCAGTGACTCAGGGGGCTCTGGGGCCAACGTCCTGACTTTC
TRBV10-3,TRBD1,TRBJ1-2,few,CAISGAGGYGYTF,TGTGCCATCAGTGGGGCAGGGGGCTATGGCTACACCTTC
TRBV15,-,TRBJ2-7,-,CATSRRGEQYF,TGTGCCACCAGCAGGCGGGGAGAGCAGTACTTC
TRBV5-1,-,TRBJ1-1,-,CASSSIPPSSEAFF,TGCGCCAGCAGCTCCATCCCCCCCAGTTCTGAAGCTTTCTTT
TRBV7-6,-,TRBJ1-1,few,CASSLAGRTVNTEAFF,TGTGCCAGCAGCCTAGCTGGGCGAACGGTGAACACTGAAGCTTTCTTT